What follows are 5 T cell receptor beta chains derived from one specimen sequenced in a study of CD8+ T cells in alopecia areata. RNA extraction was followed by reverse transcription into cDNA, which acted as the sequencing template. TCRdb keeps only in-frame clones here, not all; method: immunoSEQ multiplex PCR. The sample shows around 150,000 clones, roughly 60% of them seen only once. The material sequenced was CD8+ T cells sorted from blood. All receptors come from a human donor in good health.

This clone has just one count. V usage is TRBV25-1 and J usage is TRBJ1-1; D ambiguous. Trimming removed 4 bases at V and 7 bases at J, with 7 bases between. Germline V lookup: CDR1 MGHDK, CDR2 SYGVNS. The CDR3 extends over 11 amino acids. The CDR3 nucleotides read TGTGCCAGCAGTGTTTCCAATGAAGCTTTCTTT. Translated, it gives CASSVSNEAFF.

The V and J genes are TRBV6-6 and TRBJ2-5, with D tentatively TRBD1 (5 bases). The CDR3 has 13 amino acids. In germline, CDR1 is MNHNY, CDR2 SVGAGI (reference sequence). The V gene lost 9 bases and the J gene lost 2 bases, with 13 bases spanning the gap. This chain's CDR3 is CASQGSLQETQYF. The CDR3 DNA reads as TGTGCCAGTCAGGGATCACTTCAAGAGACCCAGTACTTC.

The chain recombines TRBV21-1 with TRBJ2-3; TRBD2 reflects the table's D call only, with no check against the DNA. TRBV21-1 is given as a pseudogene. This CDR3 is built from 14 residues. The chain's CDR3 is CASSLRLAADTQYF. The CDR3 DNA follows: TGTGCCAGCAGCCTCCGACTGGCTGCGGATACGCAGTATTTT.

The J gene is TRBJ1-5, the V gene TRBV4-1; TRBD1 matches 9 bases. Per germline, CDR1 MGHRA and CDR2 YSYEKL. V shed 3 bases and J 7 bases; nucleotides not matched to a gene: 7. The CDR3 consists of 15 residues. As DNA, the CDR3 is TGCGCCAGCAGCCATCGACAGGGGGAAGGACAGCCCCAGCATTTT. Protein product: CASSHRQGEGQPQHF.

This chain joins TRBV12-5 and TRBJ2-1; D possibly corresponds to TRBD2 (5 bases). Germline V gene data show CDR1 as LGHNT and CDR2 as FRNRAP. The ends were cut back, 0 bases at V and 7 bases at J, with 13 bases in the middle. There are 15 residues in the CDR3. The CDR3 spells CASGLVFGVANEQFF. CDR3 nucleotides: TGTGCTAGTGGTTTGGTATTCGGGGTGGCTAATGAGCAGTTCTTC.